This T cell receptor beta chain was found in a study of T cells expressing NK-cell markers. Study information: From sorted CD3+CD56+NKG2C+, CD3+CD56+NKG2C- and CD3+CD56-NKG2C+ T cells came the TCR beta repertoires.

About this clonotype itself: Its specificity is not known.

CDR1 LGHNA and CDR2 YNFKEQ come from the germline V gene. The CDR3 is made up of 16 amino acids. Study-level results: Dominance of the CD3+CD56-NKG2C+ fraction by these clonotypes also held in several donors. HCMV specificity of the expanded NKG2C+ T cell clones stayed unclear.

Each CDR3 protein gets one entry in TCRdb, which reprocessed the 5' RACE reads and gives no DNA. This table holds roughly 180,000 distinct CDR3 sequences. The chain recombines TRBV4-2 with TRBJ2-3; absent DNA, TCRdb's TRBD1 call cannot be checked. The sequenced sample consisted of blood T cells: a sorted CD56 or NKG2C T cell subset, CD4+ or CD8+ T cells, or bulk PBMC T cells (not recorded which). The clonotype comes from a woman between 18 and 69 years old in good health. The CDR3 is CASSQGGLTSPDTQYF.